Included here is one TCR beta chain sequence, with context. The V gene's germline CDR1 is MGHRA and CDR2 YSYEKL. After removal of 0 bases from V and 4 bases from J, the junction contained 3 bases not matched to a gene. This CDR3 is built from 16 residues. The source of the sample is a study of control samples from healthy donors and cancer patients. The repertoire was sequenced with immunoSEQ multiplex PCR; TCRdb's copy has only in-frame clones and lacks some. The table lists roughly 220,000 clones, about 95% of them singletons. The TCR was taken from a man aged 45 to 65 in good health. The specimen was blood. The V and J genes are TRBV4-1 and TRBJ2-1; 10 bases line up with TRBD1. Here the CDR3 DNA reads TGCGCCAGCAGCCAAGAATGGACAGGGGGTTACAATGAGCAGTTCTTC. Its translation: CASSQEWTGGYNEQFF.